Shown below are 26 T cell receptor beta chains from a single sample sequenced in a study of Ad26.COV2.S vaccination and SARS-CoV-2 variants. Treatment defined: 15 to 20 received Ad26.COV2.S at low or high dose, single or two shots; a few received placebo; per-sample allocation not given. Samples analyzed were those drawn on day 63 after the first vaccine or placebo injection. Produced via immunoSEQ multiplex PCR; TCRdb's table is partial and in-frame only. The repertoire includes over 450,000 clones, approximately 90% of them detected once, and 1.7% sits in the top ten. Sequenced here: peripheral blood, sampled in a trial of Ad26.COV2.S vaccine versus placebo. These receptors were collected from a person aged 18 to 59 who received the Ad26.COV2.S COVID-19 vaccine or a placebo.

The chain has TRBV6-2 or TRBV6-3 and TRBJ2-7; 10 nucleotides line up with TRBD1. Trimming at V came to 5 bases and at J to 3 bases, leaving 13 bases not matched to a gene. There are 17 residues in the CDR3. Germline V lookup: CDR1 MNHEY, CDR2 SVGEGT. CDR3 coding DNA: TGTGCCAGCAGTAGCTCTGGGACAGGGGAAAAGGACTACGAGCAGTACTTC. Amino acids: CASSSSGTGEKDYEQYF.

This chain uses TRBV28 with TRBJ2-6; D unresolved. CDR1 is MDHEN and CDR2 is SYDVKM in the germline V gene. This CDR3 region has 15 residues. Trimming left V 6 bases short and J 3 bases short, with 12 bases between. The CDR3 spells CASRYQVYGANVLTF. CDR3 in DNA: TGTGCCAGCAGGTACCAGGTTTATGGGGCCAACGTCCTGACTTTC.

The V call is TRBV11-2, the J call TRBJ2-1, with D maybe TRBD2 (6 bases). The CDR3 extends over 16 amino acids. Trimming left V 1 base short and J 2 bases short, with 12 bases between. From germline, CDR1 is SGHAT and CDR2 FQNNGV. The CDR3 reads CASSLVRAGTYNEQFF. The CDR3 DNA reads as TGTGCCAGCAGCTTAGTTAGGGCGGGAACCTACAATGAGCAGTTCTTC.

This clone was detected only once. The DNA of the CDR3 is TGTGCCAGCAGCGTAGACTCCGGGAGGGCCTACGAGCAGTACTTC. Its translation is CASSVDSGRAYEQYF. The rearrangement joins TRBV9 to TRBJ2-7; TRBD2 matches at 8 bases. The germline CDR1 and CDR2 sequences are SGDLS and YYNGEE. J was trimmed by 2 bases and V by 0 bases; bases with no gene match: 4. This CDR3 contains 15 residues.

The CDR3 bases are TGTGCCAGCAGCCCCATCCCGACAGGAGCTAATGAAAAACTGTTTTTT. Protein sequence: CASSPIPTGANEKLFF. This rearrangement joins TRBV7-9 to TRBJ1-4, with D possibly TRBD1 on 6 matching bases. The germline V and J ends were trimmed by 5 bases and 3 bases, with 16 bases remaining between them. This CDR3 spans 16 amino acids. Germline CDR1 and CDR2: SEHNR and FQNEAQ (reference sequence).

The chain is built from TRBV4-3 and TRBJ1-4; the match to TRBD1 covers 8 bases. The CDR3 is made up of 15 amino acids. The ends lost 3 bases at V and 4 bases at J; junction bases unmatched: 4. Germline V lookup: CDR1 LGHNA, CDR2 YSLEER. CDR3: CASSHGQGYNEKLFF. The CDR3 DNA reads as TGCGCCAGCAGCCACGGACAGGGCTATAATGAAAAACTGTTTTTT.

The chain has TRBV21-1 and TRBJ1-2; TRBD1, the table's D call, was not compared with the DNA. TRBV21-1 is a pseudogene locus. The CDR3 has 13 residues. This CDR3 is CASSKARQGRGPF. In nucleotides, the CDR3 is TGTGCCAGCAGCAAAGCTCGACAGGGAAGGGGACCCTTC.

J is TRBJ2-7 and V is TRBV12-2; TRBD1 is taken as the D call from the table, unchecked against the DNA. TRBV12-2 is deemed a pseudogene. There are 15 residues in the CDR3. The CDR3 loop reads CASRLSGTGWDEQYF. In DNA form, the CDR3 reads TGTGCAAGTCGCTTGTCCGGGACAGGGTGGGACGAGCAGTACTTC.

The CDR3 spells CASSVEVGEQYF. DNA for the CDR3: TGTGCCAGCAGTGTTGAGGTGGGGGAGCAGTACTTC. This chain joins TRBV2 and TRBJ2-7; D gene ambiguous. Germline CDR1 and CDR2: SNHLY and FYNNEI. The V end was cut by 4 bases, the J end by 7 bases, with 11 bases between. This CDR3 has 12 residues.

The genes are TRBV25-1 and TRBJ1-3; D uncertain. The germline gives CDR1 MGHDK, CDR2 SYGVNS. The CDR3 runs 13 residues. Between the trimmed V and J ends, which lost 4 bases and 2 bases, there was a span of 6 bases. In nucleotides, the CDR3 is TGTGCCAGCAGTGGGGGTGCTGGAAACACCATATATTTT. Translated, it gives CASSGGAGNTIYF.

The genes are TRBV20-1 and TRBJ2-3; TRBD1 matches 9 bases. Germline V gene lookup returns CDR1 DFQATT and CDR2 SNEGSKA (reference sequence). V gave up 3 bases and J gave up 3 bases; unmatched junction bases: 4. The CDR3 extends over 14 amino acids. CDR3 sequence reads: CSASDRGDTDTQYF. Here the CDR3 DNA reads TGCAGTGCTAGTGACAGGGGGGATACAGATACGCAGTATTTT.

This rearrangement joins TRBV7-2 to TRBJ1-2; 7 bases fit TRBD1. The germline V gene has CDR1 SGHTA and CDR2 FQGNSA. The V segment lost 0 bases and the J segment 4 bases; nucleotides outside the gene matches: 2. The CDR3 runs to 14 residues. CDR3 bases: TGTGCCAGCAGCTTAGCGGGACAGACCTATGGCTACACCTTC. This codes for CASSLAGQTYGYTF.

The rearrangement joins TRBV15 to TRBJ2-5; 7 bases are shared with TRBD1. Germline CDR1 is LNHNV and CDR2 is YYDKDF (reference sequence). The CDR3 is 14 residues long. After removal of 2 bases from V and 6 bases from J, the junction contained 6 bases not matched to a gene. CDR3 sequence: CATSRHRGGQTQYF. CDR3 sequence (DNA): TGTGCCACCAGCAGACACAGGGGCGGGCAGACCCAGTACTTC.

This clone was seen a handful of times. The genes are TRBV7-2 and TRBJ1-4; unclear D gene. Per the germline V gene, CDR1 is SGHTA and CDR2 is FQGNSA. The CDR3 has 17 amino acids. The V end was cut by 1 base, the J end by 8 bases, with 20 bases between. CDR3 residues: CASSLGPPGRAGEKLFF. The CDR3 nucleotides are TGTGCCAGCAGCTTAGGCCCCCCTGGGCGAGCTGGGGAAAAACTGTTTTTT.

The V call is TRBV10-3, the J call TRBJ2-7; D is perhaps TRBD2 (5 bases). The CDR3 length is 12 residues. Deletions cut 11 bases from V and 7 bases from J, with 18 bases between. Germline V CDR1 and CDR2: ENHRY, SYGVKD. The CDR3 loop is CASRTDPEEQYF. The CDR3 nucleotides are TGTGCCTCACGGACTGACCCTGAGGAGCAGTACTTC.

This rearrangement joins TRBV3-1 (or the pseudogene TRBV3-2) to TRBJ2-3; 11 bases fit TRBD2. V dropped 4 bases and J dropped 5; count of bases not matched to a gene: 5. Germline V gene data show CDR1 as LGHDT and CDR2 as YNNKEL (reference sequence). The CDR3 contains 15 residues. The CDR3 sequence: CASSLAGGPVDTQYF. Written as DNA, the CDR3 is TGTGCCAGCAGCCTAGCGGGAGGGCCGGTAGATACGCAGTATTTT.

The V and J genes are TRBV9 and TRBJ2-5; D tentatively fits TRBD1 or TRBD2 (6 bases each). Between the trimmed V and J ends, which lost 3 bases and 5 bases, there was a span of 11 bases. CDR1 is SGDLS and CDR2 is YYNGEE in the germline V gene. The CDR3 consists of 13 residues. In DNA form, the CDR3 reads TGTGCCAGCAGCGCAGGGGCGGGGGAGACCCAGTACTTC. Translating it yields CASSAGAGETQYF.

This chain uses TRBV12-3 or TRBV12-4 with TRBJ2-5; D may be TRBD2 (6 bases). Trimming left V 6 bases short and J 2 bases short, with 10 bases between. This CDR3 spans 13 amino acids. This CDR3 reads CASSLREQETQYF. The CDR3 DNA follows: TGTGCCAGCAGCCTCCGGGAGCAAGAGACCCAGTACTTC.

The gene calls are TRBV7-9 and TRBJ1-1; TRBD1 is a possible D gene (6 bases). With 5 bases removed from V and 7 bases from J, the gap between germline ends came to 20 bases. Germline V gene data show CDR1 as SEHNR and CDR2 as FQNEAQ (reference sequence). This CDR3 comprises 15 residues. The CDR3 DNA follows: TGTGCCAGCAGCATCACAGGGATGGGGGGTTTTGAAGCTTTCTTT. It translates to CASSITGMGGFEAFF.

CDR3 DNA: TGTGCCAGTAGTCGAGACAGAATCTTGAACACTGAAGCTTTCTTT. Translating it yields CASSRDRILNTEAFF. The chain recombines TRBV19 with TRBJ1-1; TRBD1 might be the D (5 bases). V shed 5 bases and J shed 0 bases, with 13 bases lying between them. This CDR3 has 15 amino acids. Germline CDR1 is LNHDA and CDR2 is SQIVND (reference sequence).

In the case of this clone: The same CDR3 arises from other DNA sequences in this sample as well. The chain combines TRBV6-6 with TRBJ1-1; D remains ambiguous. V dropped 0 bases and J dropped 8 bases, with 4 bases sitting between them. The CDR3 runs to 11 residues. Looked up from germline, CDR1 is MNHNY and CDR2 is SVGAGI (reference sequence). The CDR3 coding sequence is TGTGCCAGCAGTTACTCGGTGGAAGCTTTCTTT. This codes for CASSYSVEAFF.

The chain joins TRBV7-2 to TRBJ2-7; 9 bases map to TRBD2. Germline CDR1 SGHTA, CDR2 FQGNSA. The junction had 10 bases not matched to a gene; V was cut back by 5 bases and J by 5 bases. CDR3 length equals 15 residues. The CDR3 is CASSGRGSGGHEQYF. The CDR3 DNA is TGTGCCAGCAGCGGGCGAGGTAGCGGGGGACACGAGCAGTACTTC. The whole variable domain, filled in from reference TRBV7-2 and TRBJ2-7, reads GAGVSQSPSNKVTEKGKDVELRCDPISGHTALYWYRQSLGQGLEFLIYFQGNSAPDKSGLPSDRFSAERTGGSVSTLTIQRTQQEDSAVYLCASSGRGSGGHEQYFGPGTRLTVT.

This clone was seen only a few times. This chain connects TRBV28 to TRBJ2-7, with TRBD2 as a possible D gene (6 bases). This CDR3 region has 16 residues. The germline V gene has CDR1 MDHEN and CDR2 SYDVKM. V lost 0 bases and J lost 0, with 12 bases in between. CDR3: CASSLWAGPHSYEQYF. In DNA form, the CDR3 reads TGTGCCAGCAGTTTATGGGCGGGACCTCACTCCTACGAGCAGTACTTC.

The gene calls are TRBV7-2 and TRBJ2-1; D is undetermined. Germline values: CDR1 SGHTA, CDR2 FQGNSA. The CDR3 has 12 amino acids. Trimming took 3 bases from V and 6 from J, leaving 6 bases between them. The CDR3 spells CASSLVGNEQFF. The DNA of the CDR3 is TGTGCCAGCAGCTTGGTGGGCAATGAGCAGTTCTTC.

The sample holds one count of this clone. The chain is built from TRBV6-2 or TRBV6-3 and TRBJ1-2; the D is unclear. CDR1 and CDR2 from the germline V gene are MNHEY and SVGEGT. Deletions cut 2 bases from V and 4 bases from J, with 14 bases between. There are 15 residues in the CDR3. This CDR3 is CASSYPQMMSYGYTF. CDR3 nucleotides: TGTGCCAGCAGTTACCCGCAGATGATGAGCTATGGCTACACCTTC.

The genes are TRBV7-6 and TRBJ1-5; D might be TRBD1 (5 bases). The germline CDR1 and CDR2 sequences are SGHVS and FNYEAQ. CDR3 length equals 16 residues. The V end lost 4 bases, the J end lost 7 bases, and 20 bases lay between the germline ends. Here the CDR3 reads CASSSRGGPAHQPQHF. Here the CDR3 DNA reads TGTGCCAGCAGCTCCCGGGGGGGACCGGCGCACCAGCCCCAGCATTTT.